These T cell receptor beta chains were read from a single sample in a study of T-cell memory formation after mild COVID-19. Each CDR3 protein gets one entry after TCRdb re-called the 5' RACE reads with MiXCR. The sample includes 550,000 to 650,000 distinct CDR3 sequences, around 16% of them seen just once. The sequenced sample consisted of PBMCs or a T cell subset sorted from them (not recorded which). These receptors were taken from an adult woman who had mild COVID-19 (a few samples of this study predate the infection). Cell type and time point are not known. The CDR3 runs from the conserved cysteine through the conserved F or W. Each record gives: J gene, clone size, V gene, D gene, CDR3 protein, CDR3 DNA. D genes are given only for firm matches. The listing skips clone size in some rows; elsewhere it reads once, few, many or a size class.

TRBJ2-3	-	TRBV5-1	-	CASSREGRGTQYF	TGCGCCAGCAGTAGAGAGGGCCGGGGTACGCAGTATTTT
TRBJ1-1	few	TRBV29-1	-	CSVLKPGDGSTEAFF	TGCAGCGTTTTAAAACCGGGCGACGGATCCACTGAAGCTTTCTTT
TRBJ2-7	-	TRBV14	-	CASSQVPSPEQYF	TGTGCCAGCAGCCAAGTTCCTTCACCCGAGCAGTACTTC
TRBJ1-5	few	TRBV2	-	CASSVQGRGQPQHF	TGTGCCAGCAGTGTTCAGGGGAGGGGTCAGCCCCAGCATTTT
TRBJ2-1	-	TRBV5-1	TRBD2	CASSPRTPSGLAGSGSTNEQFF	TGCGCCAGCAGCCCTAGGACCCCTTCGGGACTAGCGGGATCGGGCTCCACCAATGAGCAGTTCTTC
TRBJ1-1	-	TRBV10-3	TRBD1	CAISTGGVTEAFF	TGTGCCATCAGTACAGGGGGAGTCACTGAAGCTTTCTTT
TRBJ2-7	many	TRBV5-1	TRBD1	CASSSNRGYEQYF	TGCGCCAGCAGCTCGAACAGGGGTTACGAGCAGTACTTC
TRBJ1-5	few	TRBV7-2	-	CASSLWITNQPQHF	TGTGCCAGCAGCTTATGGATTACCAATCAGCCCCAGCATTTT
TRBJ1-2	-	TRBV7-9	TRBD1	CASSFSDRKGDYGYTF	TGTGCCAGCAGCTTTTCGGACAGGAAAGGGGACTATGGCTACACCTTC
TRBJ1-1	-	TRBV18	TRBD1	CASSPPAGTGRYTEAFF	TGTGCCAGCTCACCCCCCGCTGGGACAGGAAGATACACTGAAGCTTTCTTT
TRBJ2-1	-	TRBV5-6	TRBD2	CASSLPGLAGGGNEQFF	TGTGCCAGCAGCTTACCCGGACTAGCGGGGGGCGGCAATGAGCAGTTCTTC
TRBJ2-7	-	TRBV11-2	TRBD2	CASSLIAGEQYF	TGTGCCAGCAGCCTAATAGCGGGCGAGCAGTACTTC
TRBJ2-7	-	TRBV11-1	TRBD2	CASSHRLAREQYF	TGTGCCAGCAGCCACCGACTAGCGAGGGAGCAGTACTTC
TRBJ2-1	-	TRBV9	-	CASTRTGNRGNEQFF	TGTGCCAGCACCAGAACAGGAAACCGCGGGAATGAGCAGTTCTTC
TRBJ1-1	-	TRBV12-3/TRBV12-4	TRBD1	CASNRDRLNTEAFF	TGTGCCAGCAACCGGGACAGATTGAACACTGAAGCTTTCTTT
TRBJ2-3	-	TRBV4-1	-	CASSPHAELAGGPDTQYF	TGCGCCAGCAGCCCACACGCAGAGCTGGCTGGGGGACCGGATACGCAGTATTTT
TRBJ1-2	-	TRBV25-1	TRBD1	CASSVGQGTHGYTF	TGTGCCAGCAGTGTGGGACAGGGGACGCATGGCTACACCTTC